Listed here are 5 T cell receptor beta chains from one sample, sequenced in a study of blood T cell repertoires in COVID-19. Sequenced by immunoSEQ multiplex PCR; TCRdb stores in-frame clones only, minus some. The sample shows fewer than 350,000 clones, around 93% of them seen only once. The specimen was PBMCs or T cells enriched from blood (not recorded which). The source is a man aged 40-50 years who had been exposed to COVID-19.

The chain joins TRBV4-1 to TRBJ1-2; TRBD1 matches 8 bases. The CDR3 has 16 residues. J lost 4 bases, V lost 2 bases, and 9 bases had no gene match. Germline loops: CDR1 MGHRA, CDR2 YSYEKL. The DNA of the CDR3 is TGCGCCAGCAGCCAAACTTTGGACAGGGACCGCTATGGCTACACCTTC. Translation gives CASSQTLDRDRYGYTF.

The rearrangement joins TRBV2 to TRBJ1-1; D might be TRBD1 (6 bases). Germline CDR1 reads SNHLY; CDR2 reads FYNNEI. This CDR3 comprises 11 residues. The ends were cut back, 1 base at V and 10 bases at J, with 7 bases in the middle. This chain's CDR3 is CASSEVGGAFF. The DNA for the CDR3 is TGTGCCAGCAGTGAAGTAGGGGGAGCTTTCTTT.

The chain joins TRBV5-1 to TRBJ2-3; D unclear. V shed 4 bases and J shed 2 bases, with 14 bases lying between them. There are 15 residues in the CDR3. The germline V gene encodes CDR1 SGHRS and CDR2 YFSETQ. The CDR3 nucleotides read TGCGCCAGCAGCCCGACCGTGACAATCACAGATACGCAGTATTTT. It is translated as CASSPTVTITDTQYF.

The rearrangement joins TRBV7-9 to TRBJ2-4; 8 positions agree with TRBD1. Germline assignment: CDR1 SEHNR and CDR2 FQNEAQ (reference sequence). This CDR3 comprises 17 residues. The junction had 9 bases not matched to a gene; V was cut back by 2 bases and J by 3 bases. The CDR3 region is CASSLPDRGDGKNIQYF. The DNA for the CDR3 is TGTGCCAGCAGCTTACCCGACAGGGGCGATGGCAAAAACATTCAGTACTTC.

The V and J genes are TRBV7-2 and TRBJ2-2, with 10 bases matching TRBD1. Germline-derived CDR1 and CDR2 are SGHTA and FQGNSA. Germline trimming cut 2 bases from V and 6 bases from J; bases unmatched to any gene: 9. The CDR3 consists of 17 residues. CDR3 bases: TGTGCCAGCAGCTTAAATTACGGACAGGGGGGGGCCGGGGAGCTGTTTTTT. Encoded protein: CASSLNYGQGGAGELFF.